This TCR beta chain comes out of a study of T cells in tumors after PD-1 blockade (dated by TCRdb to the late 2010s). At the level of the whole study: Patients with prior checkpoint blockade, systemic immunosuppressant use, or recent radiotherapy or other anti-cancer therapy within 4 weeks were excluded. Patients were treated with either pembrolizumab 200 mg every 3 weeks or cemiplimab 350 mg every 2 weeks. Ongoing daily vismodegib 150 mg was also given to a subset of patients during anti-PD-1 treatment. Peripheral blood samples averaged approximately 110,000 TCR templates (range about 22,000-260,000) and roughly 35,000 unique clonotypes. Paired single-cell RNA and TCR sequencing was performed on site-matched tumors from BCC or SCC patients before and after anti-PD-1 therapy. Bulk TCR sequencing was performed on fewer than 13 peripheral blood samples from a handful of patients to compare blood and tumor clonotypes. RECIST version 1.1 was the standard used to evaluate clinical response. Paper-wide results and their limitations: Where the novel T cell clones came from was not determined, and possible sources could include lymphoid organs or rare unexpanded clones inside the tumor or in the tumor periphery. About 41% of tumor TCR clonotypes were found in blood, and some novel exhausted tumor clones appeared in pre-treatment blood, suggesting peripheral recruitment.

Turning to this clone: Its antigen remains unidentified. Base-call qualities are not available, and no considerably larger clone is one nucleotide away.

Reading from cysteine to phenylalanine, the CDR3 counts 14 amino acids. Only the CDR3 part of the read is kept: 42 bases, read in frame from the first base. V is clipped by 5 bases and J by 0 bases, and the sequence between their germline boundaries is 6 bases long. Per the germline V gene (reference sequence), SGHNT is the CDR1 and YYREEE is the CDR2. Interpreted using the paper, the time point label stands for: before anti-PD-1 therapy. Genomic DNA extracted from tumor biopsies or peripheral blood was used for bulk TCRbeta sequencing, with input ranging from about 600 ng to 6,004 ng. All patients had histologically proven advanced or metastatic basal or squamous cell carcinoma and were poor candidates for surgical resection. The basal cell carcinoma cohort was made up of roughly 10 patients, and bulk tumor TCR sequencing was performed for roughly 8 of these patients. The immunoSEQ platform was used for deep TCRbeta sequencing. The authors processed their data as follows. For further analysis, only productive rearrangements were exported out of the immunoSEQ Analyzer. T cell phenotypes were assigned to bulk TCRbeta clonotypes by matching the clonotypes to single-cell RNA+TCR-seq clones with the same TCRbeta sequence. Clone enrichment in tumor was calculated as tumor frequency divided by PBMC frequency from bulk TCR sequencing. GLIPH was used to group TCRs into specificity groups, clusters of distinct TCRs likely recognizing common antigens via shared CDR3 motifs. The clones in this table, taken by TCRdb from immuneACCESS, are in-frame only. Not every clone is retained; where verified, under half of the shortfall comes from an unresolved V gene, and the cause of the rest is unknown. The DNA gave D and trimming, while V, J and clone size come from that table. The sample yields 55,000 to 70,000 clones; roughly 75% were counted once. The top ten hold around an eighth of the sample.

The source of this sequence is a human donor with basal cell carcinoma. The material sequenced was PBMCs, taken before anti-PD-1 treatment. This receptor chain uses TRBV5-4 and TRBJ2-6; there is no confident call for the D gene. The DNA sequence reads TGTGCCAGCAGTTGGGCCTCTGGGGCCAACGTCCTGACTTTC. The encoded protein is CASSWASGANVLTF.